This TCR beta chain was sequenced during a study of shared clonotypes between healthy human individuals. The wider study: Contributing individuals were two females and a few males aged 18 to 49.

Partitioning of CD4+ cells yielded a CD45RA+ naive subset and a CD45RA-negative memory subset. Using immunoSEQ multiplex PCR, the repertoire was profiled, and TCRdb retains in-frame clones only, with some absent. This table has 2 million to 2.5 million clones, approximately 95% appearing once. The germline V and J ends were trimmed by 7 bases and 5 bases, with 10 bases remaining between them. The germline CDR1 and CDR2 sequences are SGHRS and YFSETQ. The CDR3 spans 12 residues. The receptor comes from a man between 18 and 35 years old in good health. Some clones in this sample may be carry-over from other donors' samples. The sequencing input was naive CD4+ T cells from PBMCs. Sample subset: CD45RA+ positively selected. The V and J genes are TRBV5-1 and TRBJ2-1, with a possible D match to TRBD1 (5 bases). CDR3: CASGAENNEQFF. CDR3 DNA: TGCGCCAGCGGGGCGGAGAACAATGAGCAGTTCTTC.